This T cell receptor (beta chain) originates from a study of T-cell reconstitution after alpha-beta-depleted transplantation in children. As it was prepared, the TCRbeta library received unique molecular identifiers. TCRdb passed the PCR reads through MiXCR, listing each CDR3 protein once. The sample has about 120,000 distinct CDR3 sequences, about 9.3% seen once. J lost 4 bases, V lost 1 base, and 6 bases had no gene match. The germline gives CDR1 DFQATT, CDR2 SNEGSKA (reference sequence). This CDR3 is built from 14 residues. In its sample, this clonotype was seen many times. The starting material was PBMCs from the stem cell graft donor, obtained from the stem cell graft. V usage is TRBV20-1 and J usage is TRBJ1-1; 7 bases map to TRBD1. The origin of this receptor is a human donor who donated a stem cell graft to a child with acute lymphoblastic leukemia. The CDR3 bases are TGCAGTGCTAGAGCAGGGGGTGGGAGCACTGAAGCTTTCTTT. Amino acids: CSARAGGGSTEAFF.